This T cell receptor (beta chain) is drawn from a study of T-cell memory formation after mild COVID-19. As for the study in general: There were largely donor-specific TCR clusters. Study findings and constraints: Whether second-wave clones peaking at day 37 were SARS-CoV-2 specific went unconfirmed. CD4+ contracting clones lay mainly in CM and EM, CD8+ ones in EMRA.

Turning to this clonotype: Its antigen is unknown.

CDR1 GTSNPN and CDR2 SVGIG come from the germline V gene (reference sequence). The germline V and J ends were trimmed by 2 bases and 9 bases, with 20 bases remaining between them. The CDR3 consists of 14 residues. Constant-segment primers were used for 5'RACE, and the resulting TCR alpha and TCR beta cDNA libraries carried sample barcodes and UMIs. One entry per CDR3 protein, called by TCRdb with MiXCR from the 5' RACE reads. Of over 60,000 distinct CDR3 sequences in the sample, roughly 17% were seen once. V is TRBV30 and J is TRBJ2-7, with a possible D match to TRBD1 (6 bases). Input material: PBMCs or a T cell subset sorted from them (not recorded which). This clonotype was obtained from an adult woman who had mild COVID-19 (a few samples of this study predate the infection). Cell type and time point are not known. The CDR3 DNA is TGTGCCTGGAGTCCCTCGGGCAGGGGATCTTTGCAGTACTTC. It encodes CAWSPSGRGSLQYF.